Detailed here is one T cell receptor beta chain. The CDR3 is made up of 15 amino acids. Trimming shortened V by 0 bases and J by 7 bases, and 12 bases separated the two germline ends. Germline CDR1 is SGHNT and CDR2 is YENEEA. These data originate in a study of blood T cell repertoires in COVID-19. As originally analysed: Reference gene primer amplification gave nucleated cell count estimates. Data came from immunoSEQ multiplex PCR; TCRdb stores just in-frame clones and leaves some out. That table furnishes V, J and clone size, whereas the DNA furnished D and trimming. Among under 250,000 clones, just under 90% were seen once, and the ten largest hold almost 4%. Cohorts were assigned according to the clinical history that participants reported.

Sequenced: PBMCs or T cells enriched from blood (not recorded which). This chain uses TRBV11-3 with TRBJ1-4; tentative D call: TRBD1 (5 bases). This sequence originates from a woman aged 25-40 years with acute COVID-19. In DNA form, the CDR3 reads TGTGCCAGCAGCTTAGATCTCCAGGGAGGTGAAAAACTGTTTTTT. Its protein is CASSLDLQGGEKLFF.